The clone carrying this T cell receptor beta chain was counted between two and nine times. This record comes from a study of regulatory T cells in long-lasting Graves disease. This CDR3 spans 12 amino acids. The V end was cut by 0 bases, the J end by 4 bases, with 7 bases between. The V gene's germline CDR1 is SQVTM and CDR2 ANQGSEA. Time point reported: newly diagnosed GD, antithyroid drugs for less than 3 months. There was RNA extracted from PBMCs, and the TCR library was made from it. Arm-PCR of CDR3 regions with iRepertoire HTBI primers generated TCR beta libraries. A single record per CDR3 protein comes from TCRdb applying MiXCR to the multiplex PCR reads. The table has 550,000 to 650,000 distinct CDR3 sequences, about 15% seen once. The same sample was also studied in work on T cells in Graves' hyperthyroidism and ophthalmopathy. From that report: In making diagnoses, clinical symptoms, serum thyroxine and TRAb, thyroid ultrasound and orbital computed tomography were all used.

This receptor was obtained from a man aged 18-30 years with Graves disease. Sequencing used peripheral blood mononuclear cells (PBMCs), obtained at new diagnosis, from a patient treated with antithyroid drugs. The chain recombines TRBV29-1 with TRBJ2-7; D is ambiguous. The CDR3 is CSVEDRDYEQYF. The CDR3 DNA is TGCAGCGTTGAAGATCGAGATTACGAGCAGTACTTC.